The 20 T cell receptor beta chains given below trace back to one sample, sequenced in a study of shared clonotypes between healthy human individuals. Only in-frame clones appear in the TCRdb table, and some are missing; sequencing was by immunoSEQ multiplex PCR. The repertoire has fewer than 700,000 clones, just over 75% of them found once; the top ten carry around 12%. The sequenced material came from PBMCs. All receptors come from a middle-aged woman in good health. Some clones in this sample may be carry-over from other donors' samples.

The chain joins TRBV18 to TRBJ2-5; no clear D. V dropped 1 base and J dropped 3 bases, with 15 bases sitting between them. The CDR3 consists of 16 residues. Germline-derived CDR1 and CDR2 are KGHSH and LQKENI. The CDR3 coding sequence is TGTGCCAGCTCACCACGAGAGATAGGCAGAGAAGAGACCCAGTACTTC. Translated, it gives CASSPREIGREETQYF.

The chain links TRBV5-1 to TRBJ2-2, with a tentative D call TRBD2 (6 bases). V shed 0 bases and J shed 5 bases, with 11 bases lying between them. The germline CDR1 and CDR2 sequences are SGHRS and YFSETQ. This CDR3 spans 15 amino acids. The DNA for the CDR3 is TGCGCCAGCAGCTTGGTTCGTCGGGGGACCGGGGAGCTGTTTTTT. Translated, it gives CASSLVRRGTGELFF. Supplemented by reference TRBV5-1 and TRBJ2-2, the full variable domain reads KAGVTQTPRYLIKTRGQQVTLSCSPISGHRSVSWYQQTPGQGLQFLFEYFSETQRNKGNFPGRFSGRQFSNSRSEMNVSTLELGDSALYLCASSLVRRGTGELFFGEGSRLTVL.

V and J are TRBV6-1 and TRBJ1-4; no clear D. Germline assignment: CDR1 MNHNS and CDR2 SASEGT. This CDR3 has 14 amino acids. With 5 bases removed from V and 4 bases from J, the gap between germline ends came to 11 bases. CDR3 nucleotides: TGTGCCAGCAGTAACCGGGCCTATAATGAAAAACTGTTTTTT. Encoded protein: CASSNRAYNEKLFF.

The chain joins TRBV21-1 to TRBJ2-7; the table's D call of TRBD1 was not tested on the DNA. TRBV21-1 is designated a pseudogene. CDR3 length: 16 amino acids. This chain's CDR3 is CASRGWSGDRDREQYF. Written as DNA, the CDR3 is TGTGCCAGTCGAGGTTGGTCCGGTGACAGGGATCGCGAGCAGTACTTC.

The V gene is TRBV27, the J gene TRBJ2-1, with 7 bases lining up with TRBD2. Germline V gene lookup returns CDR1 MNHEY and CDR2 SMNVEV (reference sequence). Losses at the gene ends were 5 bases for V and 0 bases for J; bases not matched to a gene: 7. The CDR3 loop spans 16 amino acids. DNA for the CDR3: TGTGCCAGCAGTGGTCTGCGGGAGCGCTCCTACAATGAGCAGTTCTTC. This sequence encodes CASSGLRERSYNEQFF.

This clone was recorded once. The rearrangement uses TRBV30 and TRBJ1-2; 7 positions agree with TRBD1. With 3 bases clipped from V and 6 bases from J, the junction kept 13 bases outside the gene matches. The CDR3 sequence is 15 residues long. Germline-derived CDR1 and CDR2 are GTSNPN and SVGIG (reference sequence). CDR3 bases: TGTGCCTGGAGGACGGTGGCAGGGGGTACGGATGGCTACACCTTC. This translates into CAWRTVAGGTDGYTF.

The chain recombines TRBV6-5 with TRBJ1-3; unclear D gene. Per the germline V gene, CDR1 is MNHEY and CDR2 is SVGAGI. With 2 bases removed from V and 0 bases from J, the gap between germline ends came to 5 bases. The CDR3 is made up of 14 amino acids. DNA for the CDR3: TGTGCCAGCAGTTACACGAGCTCTGGAAACACCATATATTTT. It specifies CASSYTSSGNTIYF.

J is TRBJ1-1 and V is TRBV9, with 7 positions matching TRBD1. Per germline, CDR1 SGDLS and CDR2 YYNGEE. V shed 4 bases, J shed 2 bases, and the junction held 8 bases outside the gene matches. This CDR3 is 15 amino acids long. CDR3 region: CASSLLGDSNTEAFF. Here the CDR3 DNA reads TGTGCCAGCAGCCTCCTCGGGGACAGCAACACTGAAGCTTTCTTT.

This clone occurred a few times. CDR3 residues: CASSLGTGENQETQYF. Written as DNA, the CDR3 is TGTGCCAGCAGCTTAGGTACAGGGGAGAACCAAGAGACCCAGTACTTC. This chain uses TRBV11-3 with TRBJ2-5; 7 nucleotides agree with TRBD1. Germline CDR1 reads SGHNT; CDR2 reads YENEEA. The CDR3 is made up of 16 amino acids. Germline trimming cut 1 base from V and 0 bases from J; bases unmatched to any gene: 5.

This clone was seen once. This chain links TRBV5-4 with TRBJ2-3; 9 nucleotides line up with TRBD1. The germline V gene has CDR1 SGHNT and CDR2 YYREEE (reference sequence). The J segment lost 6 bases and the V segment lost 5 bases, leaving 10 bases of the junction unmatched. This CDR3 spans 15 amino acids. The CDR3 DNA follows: TGTGCCAGCAGTTCCACAGGGGGCCGTTTTGATACGCAGTATTTT. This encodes CASSSTGGRFDTQYF.

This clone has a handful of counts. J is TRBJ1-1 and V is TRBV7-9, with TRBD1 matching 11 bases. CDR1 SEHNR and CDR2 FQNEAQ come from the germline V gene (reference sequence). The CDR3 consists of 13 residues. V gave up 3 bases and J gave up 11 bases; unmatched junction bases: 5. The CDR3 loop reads CASSLDRGRAAFF. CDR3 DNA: TGTGCCAGCAGCTTGGACAGGGGGCGTGCGGCTTTCTTT. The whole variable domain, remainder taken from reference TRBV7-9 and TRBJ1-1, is DTGVSQNPRHKITKRGQNVTFRCDPISEHNRLYWYRQTLGQGPEFLTYFQNEAQLEKSRLLSDRFSAERPKGSFSTLEIQRTEQGDSAMYLCASSLDRGRAAFFGQGTRLTVV.

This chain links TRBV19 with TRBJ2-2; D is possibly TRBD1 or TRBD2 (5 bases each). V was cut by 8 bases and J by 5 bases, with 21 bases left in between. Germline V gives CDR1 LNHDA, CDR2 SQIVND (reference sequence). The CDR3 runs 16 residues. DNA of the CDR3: TGTGCCAGTGTCCCCCGAGGGGTAGTTTGGACCGGGGAGCTGTTTTTT. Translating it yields CASVPRGVVWTGELFF.

The CDR3 loop reads CASSDSGGPDTQYF. CDR3 in DNA: TGTGCCAGCAGTGACTCGGGCGGGCCAGATACGCAGTATTTT. The J gene is TRBJ2-3, the V gene TRBV6-4; D may be TRBD2 (5 bases). Trimming removed 0 bases from V and 4 bases from J, with 8 bases in between. In germline, CDR1 is MRHNA, CDR2 SNTAGT. The CDR3 contains 14 residues.

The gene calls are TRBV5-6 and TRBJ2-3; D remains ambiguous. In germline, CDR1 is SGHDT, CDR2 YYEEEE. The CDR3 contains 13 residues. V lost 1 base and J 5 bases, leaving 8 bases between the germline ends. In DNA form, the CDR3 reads TGTGCCAGCAGCTTGCGGTGGGGAGATACGCAGTATTTT. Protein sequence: CASSLRWGDTQYF.

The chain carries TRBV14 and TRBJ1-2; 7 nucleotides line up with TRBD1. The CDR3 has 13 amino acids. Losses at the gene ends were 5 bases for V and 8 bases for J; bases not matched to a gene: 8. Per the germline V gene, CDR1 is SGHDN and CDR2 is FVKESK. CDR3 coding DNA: TGTGCCAGCAGCAACCGACAGGGTAGCGGCTACACCTTC. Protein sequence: CASSNRQGSGYTF.

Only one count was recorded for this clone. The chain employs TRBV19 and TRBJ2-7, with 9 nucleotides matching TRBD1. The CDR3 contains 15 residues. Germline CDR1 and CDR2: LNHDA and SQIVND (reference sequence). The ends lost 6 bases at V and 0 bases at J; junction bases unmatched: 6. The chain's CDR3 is CASSGDRAYSYEQYF. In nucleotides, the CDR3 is TGTGCCAGTAGCGGGGACAGGGCGTACTCCTACGAGCAGTACTTC.

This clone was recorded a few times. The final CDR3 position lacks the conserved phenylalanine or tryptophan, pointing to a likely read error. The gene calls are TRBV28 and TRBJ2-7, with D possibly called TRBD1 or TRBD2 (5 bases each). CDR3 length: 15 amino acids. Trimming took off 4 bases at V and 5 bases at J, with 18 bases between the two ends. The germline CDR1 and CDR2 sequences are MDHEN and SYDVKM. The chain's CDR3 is CASSSWQTGPDEQYL. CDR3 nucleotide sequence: TGTGCCAGCAGTTCATGGCAGACGGGGCCCGACGAGCAGTACCTC.

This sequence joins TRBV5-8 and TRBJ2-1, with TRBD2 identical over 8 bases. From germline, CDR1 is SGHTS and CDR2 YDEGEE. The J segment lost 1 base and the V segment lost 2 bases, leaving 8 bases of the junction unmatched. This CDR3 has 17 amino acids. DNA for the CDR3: TGTGCCAGCAGCTTTTGGCTAGCGGGCCTTTCCTACAATGAGCAGTTCTTC. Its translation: CASSFWLAGLSYNEQFF.

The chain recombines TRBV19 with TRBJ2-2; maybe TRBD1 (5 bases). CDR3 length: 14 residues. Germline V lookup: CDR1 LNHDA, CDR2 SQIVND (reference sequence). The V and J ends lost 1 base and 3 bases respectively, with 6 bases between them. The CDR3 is CASSIARDTGELFF. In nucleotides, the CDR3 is TGTGCCAGTAGTATAGCCAGGGACACCGGGGAGCTGTTTTTT.

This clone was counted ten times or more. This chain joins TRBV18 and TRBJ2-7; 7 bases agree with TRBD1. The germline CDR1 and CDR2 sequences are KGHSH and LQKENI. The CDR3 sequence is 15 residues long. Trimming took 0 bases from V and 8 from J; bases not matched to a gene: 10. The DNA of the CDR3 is TGTGCCAGCTCACCACCAGGGGGAACAGGGGAGAAGCAGTACTTC. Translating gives CASSPPGGTGEKQYF.